This record looks at one T cell receptor beta chain sequence and its context. Its antigen remains unidentified. The record originates from a study of shared clonotypes between healthy human individuals. Study-wide results and limits: Non-shared clonotypes had lower generation probabilities than those shared by all four donors.

TCRdb's table, derived via immunoSEQ multiplex PCR, lists solely in-frame clones and lacks some. The data hold 800,000 to 950,000 clones, with about 96% observed a single time. The naive CD8 subset, CD45RO-negative cells positively selected for CCR7, excluded terminally differentiated effector memory CD45RA+ cells. V lost 4 bases and J 3 bases, leaving 13 bases between the germline ends. The CDR3 sequence is 15 residues long. The germline gives CDR1 MNHEY, CDR2 SMNVEV (reference sequence). This receptor was identified in a man aged 25-45 years in good health. The specimen was naive CD8+ T cells sorted from blood. This chain links TRBV27 with TRBJ2-1; D is uncertain. The CDR3 coding sequence is TGTGCCAGCAGTTCCGAGATGAACTTCTACAATGAGCAGTTCTTC. Translating it yields CASSSEMNFYNEQFF.